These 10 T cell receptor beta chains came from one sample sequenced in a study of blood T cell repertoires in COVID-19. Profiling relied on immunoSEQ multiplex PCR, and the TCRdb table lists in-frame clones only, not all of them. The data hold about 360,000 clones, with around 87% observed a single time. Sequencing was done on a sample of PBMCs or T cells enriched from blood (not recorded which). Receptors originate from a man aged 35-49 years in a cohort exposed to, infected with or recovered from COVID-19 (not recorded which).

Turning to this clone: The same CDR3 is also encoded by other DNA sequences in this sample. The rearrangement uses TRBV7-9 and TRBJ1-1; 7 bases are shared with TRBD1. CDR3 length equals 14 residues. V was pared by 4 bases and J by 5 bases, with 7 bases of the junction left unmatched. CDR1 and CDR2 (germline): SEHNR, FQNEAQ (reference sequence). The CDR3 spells CASSSRQGWTEAFF. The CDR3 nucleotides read TGTGCCAGCAGCTCACGACAGGGTTGGACTGAAGCTTTCTTT.

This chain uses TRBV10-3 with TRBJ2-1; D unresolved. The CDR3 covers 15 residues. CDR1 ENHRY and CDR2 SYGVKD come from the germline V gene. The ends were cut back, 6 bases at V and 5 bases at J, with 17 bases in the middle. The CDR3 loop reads CAISYSRSADNEQFF. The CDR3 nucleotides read TGTGCCATCAGCTATAGTAGGTCCGCGGACAATGAGCAGTTCTTC.

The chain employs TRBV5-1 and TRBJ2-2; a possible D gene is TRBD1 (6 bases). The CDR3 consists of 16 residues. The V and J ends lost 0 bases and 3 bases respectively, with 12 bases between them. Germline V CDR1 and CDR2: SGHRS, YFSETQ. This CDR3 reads CASSLGSGQYTGELFF. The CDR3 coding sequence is TGCGCCAGCAGCTTGGGGTCCGGACAGTACACCGGGGAGCTGTTTTTT.

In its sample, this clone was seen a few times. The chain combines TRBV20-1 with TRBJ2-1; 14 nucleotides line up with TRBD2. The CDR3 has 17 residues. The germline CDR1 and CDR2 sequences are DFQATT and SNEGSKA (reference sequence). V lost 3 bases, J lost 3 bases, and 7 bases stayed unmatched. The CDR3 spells CSASTGTSGSNYNEQFF. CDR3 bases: TGCAGTGCTAGTACCGGGACTAGCGGGAGTAACTACAATGAGCAGTTCTTC.

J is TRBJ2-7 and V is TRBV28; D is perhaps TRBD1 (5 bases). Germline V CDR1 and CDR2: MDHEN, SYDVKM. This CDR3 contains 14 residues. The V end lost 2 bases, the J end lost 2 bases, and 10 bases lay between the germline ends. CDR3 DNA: TGTGCCAGCAGTTTACCCAGGGAACCCTACGAGCAGTACTTC. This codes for CASSLPREPYEQYF.

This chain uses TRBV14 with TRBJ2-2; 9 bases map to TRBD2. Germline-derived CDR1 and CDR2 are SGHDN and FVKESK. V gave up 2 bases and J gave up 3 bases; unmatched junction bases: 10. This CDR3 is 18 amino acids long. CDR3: CASSQFSGRFGDTGELFF. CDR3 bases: TGTGCCAGCAGCCAATTCAGCGGGAGGTTCGGGGACACCGGGGAGCTGTTTTTT.

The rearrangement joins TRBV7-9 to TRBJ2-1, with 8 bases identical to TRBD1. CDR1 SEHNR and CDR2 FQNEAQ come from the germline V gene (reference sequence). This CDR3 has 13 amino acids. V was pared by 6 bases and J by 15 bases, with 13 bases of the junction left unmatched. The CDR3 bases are TGTGCCAGCAGTCTTATTACTGGGACAGGTTGGTTCTTC. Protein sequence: CASSLITGTGWFF.

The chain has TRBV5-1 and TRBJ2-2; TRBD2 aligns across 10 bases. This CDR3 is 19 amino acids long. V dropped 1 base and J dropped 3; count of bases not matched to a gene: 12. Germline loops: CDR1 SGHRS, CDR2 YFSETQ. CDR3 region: CASSLWPSGRAGDTGELFF. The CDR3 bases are TGCGCCAGCAGCTTGTGGCCCAGCGGGAGGGCCGGCGACACCGGGGAGCTGTTTTTT.

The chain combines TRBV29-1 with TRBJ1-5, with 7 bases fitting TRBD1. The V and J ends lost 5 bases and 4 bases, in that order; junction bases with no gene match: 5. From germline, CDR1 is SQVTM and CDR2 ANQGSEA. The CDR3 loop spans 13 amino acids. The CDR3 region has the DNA TGCAGCGTTCTCGAACAGGGGAATCAGCCCCAGCATTTT. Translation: CSVLEQGNQPQHF.

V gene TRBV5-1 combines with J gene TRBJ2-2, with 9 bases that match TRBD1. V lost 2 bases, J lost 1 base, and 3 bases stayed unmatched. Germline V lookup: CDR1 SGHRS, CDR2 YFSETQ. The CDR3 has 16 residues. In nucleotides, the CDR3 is TGCGCCAGCAGCTTTCGGGGACAGGGGAACACCGGGGAGCTGTTTTTT. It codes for CASSFRGQGNTGELFF.